This note documents a single T cell receptor beta chain sequence. The CDR3 contains 17 residues. The V gene's germline CDR1 is MGHRA and CDR2 YSYEKL. Unmatched junction bases numbered 5, after V lost 1 base and J lost 0 bases. Original methodology: Estimation of nucleated cell counts was performed using reference gene primer amplification. Using immunoSEQ multiplex PCR, the repertoire was profiled, and TCRdb retains in-frame clones only, with some absent. V and J calls and clone size are as listed in that table; D and trimming were resolved from the DNA. The sample shows 120,000 to 150,000 clones, 85% to 90% of them seen only once. The source of the sample is a study of blood T cell repertoires in COVID-19. Study at large: Acute and convalescent COVID-19 samples came from the United States, Italy and Spain. The cDNA or gDNA used as material had been derived from T cells, B-cell-depleted T cells, or PBMCs.

This chain joins TRBV4-1 and TRBJ2-1, with TRBD1 matching over 8 bases. The receptor's source is a woman in her thirties or forties with acute or convalescent COVID-19. The sample consisted of peripheral blood. The chain's CDR3 is CASSQVAQGGSYNEQFF. CDR3 coding DNA: TGCGCCAGCAGCCAAGTAGCACAGGGGGGCTCCTACAATGAGCAGTTCTTC.